The 27 T cell receptor beta chains in this list originate from one sample, sequenced in a study of blood T cell repertoires in COVID-19. TCRdb's copy holds only in-frame clones and misses some; the assay was immunoSEQ multiplex PCR. The data contain just over 95,000 clones, around nine tenths of them singletons. Sequenced material: peripheral blood. The receptors here all came from a human donor in a cohort sampled during active COVID-19.

J is TRBJ2-1 and V is TRBV27; 7 bases are a match to TRBD2. J gave up 2 bases and V 8 bases, and 12 bases lay outside the gene matches. Germline CDR1 and CDR2: MNHEY and SMNVEV (reference sequence). The CDR3 length is 16 residues. In DNA form, the CDR3 reads TGTGCCAGCCGGAAGGGGACTACCGCTCCCTACAATGAGCAGTTCTTC. Protein product: CASRKGTTAPYNEQFF.

This rearrangement joins TRBV6-2 or TRBV6-3 to TRBJ1-1; weak D call: TRBD1 (5 bases). From germline, CDR1 is MNHEY and CDR2 SVGEGT. The CDR3 runs to 14 residues. V lost 2 bases and J 7 bases, leaving 14 bases between the germline ends. The CDR3 protein is CASSYGRTPVEAFF. The CDR3 DNA is TGTGCCAGCAGTTACGGTAGGACACCAGTTGAAGCTTTCTTT.

This rearrangement joins TRBV6-5 to TRBJ1-2, with D unresolved. V was trimmed by 4 bases and J by 2 bases, leaving 2 bases between them. This CDR3 contains 11 residues. In germline, CDR1 is MNHEY, CDR2 SVGAGI. DNA of the CDR3: TGTGCCAGCAGTTCGAACTATGGCTACACCTTC. Protein product: CASSSNYGYTF.

The chain combines TRBV12-5 with TRBJ2-1; 8 bases fit TRBD2. This CDR3 comprises 16 residues. Germline lookup yields CDR1 LGHNT and CDR2 FRNRAP. V lost 4 bases and J lost 7; bases outside the gene matches: 12. As DNA, the CDR3 is TGTGCTAGTGGTTCGAACGTTGCGGGAGGCTCGAATGAGCAGTTCTTC. Protein product: CASGSNVAGGSNEQFF.

The genes are TRBV14 and TRBJ1-1; D is unresolved. This CDR3 has 13 residues. Trimming shortened V by 0 bases and J by 12 bases, and 14 bases separated the two germline ends. CDR1 SGHDN and CDR2 FVKESK come from the germline V gene. The chain's CDR3 is CASSQDMSSRSFF. The CDR3 bases are TGTGCCAGCAGCCAAGATATGTCCTCACGGTCTTTCTTT.

The chain recombines TRBV11-1 with TRBJ2-5; tentative D call: TRBD2 (6 bases). CDR3 size: 13 residues. CDR1 and CDR2 (germline): SGHAT, FQDESV (reference sequence). Trimming took 5 bases from V and 5 from J, leaving 12 bases between them. The CDR3: CASSISSVETQYF. In DNA, the CDR3 is TGTGCCAGCAGCATATCTAGCGTTGAGACCCAGTACTTC.

The rearrangement joins TRBV5-4 to TRBJ2-7; 8 bases agree with TRBD2. V shed 0 bases and J 2 bases; nucleotides not matched to a gene: 4. The germline V gene encodes CDR1 SGHNT and CDR2 YYREEE (reference sequence). This CDR3 has 15 residues. CDR3 in amino acids: CASSLVDSGTYEQYF. The CDR3, as DNA: TGTGCCAGCAGCTTGGTGGATAGCGGGACCTACGAGCAGTACTTC.

The rearrangement joins TRBV2 to TRBJ2-6; TRBD1 is a possible D gene (5 bases). With 9 bases removed from V and 0 bases from J, the gap between germline ends came to 18 bases. The germline gives CDR1 SNHLY, CDR2 FYNNEI. The CDR3 sequence is 17 residues long. The CDR3 nucleotides are TGTGCCAGTGGGATTGACAGAGATCTCTCTGGGGCCAACGTCCTGACTTTC. Its protein product is CASGIDRDLSGANVLTF.

This chain uses TRBV4-1 with TRBJ2-7; 9 nucleotides line up with TRBD1. Germline CDR1 and CDR2: MGHRA and YSYEKL. J lost 3 bases, V lost 5 bases, and 8 bases had no gene match. CDR3 length: 15 residues. CDR3 sequence: CASSGTGTGLYEQYF. The CDR3 DNA reads as TGCGCCAGCAGCGGTACCGGGACAGGGCTCTACGAGCAGTACTTC.

In its sample, this clone was seen a few times. The chain recombines TRBV19 with TRBJ1-5; 11 nucleotides align to TRBD1. The CDR3 totals 16 residues. V shed 10 bases, J shed 6 bases, and the junction held 14 bases outside the gene matches. Germline loops: CDR1 LNHDA, CDR2 SQIVND (reference sequence). As DNA, the CDR3 is TGTGCCACCCGGACAGGGGGCATTATAGGCGGTCAGCCCCAGCATTTT. Translated: CATRTGGIIGGQPQHF. Complete variable domain (other parts from reference TRBV19 and TRBJ1-5): DGGITQSPKYLFRKEGQNVTLSCEQNLNHDAMYWYRQDPGQGLRLIYYSQIVNDFQKGDIAEGYSVSREKKESFPLTVTSAQKNPTAFYLCATRTGGIIGGQPQHFGDGTRLSIL.

The chain employs TRBV9 and TRBJ1-2; D gene ambiguous. CDR1 and CDR2 from the germline V gene are SGDLS and YYNGEE. The CDR3 is made up of 14 amino acids. Trimming left V 4 bases short and J 8 bases short, with 18 bases between. CDR3 sequence (DNA): TGTGCCAGCAGCACGACGTCCGGGGTTGGAGGCTACACCTTC. It is translated as CASSTTSGVGGYTF.

The chain has TRBV18 and TRBJ2-1, with TRBD1 identical over 9 bases. The CDR3 extends over 15 amino acids. CDR1 KGHSH and CDR2 LQKENI come from the germline V gene. V lost 6 bases, J lost 4 bases, and 7 bases stayed unmatched. For the CDR3, the DNA is TGTGCCAGCTCGGCCGGGACAGGGTCGTACAATGAGCAGTTCTTC. Protein product: CASSAGTGSYNEQFF.

This chain links TRBV18 with TRBJ2-3; tentatively, D is TRBD1 (5 bases). CDR3 length: 14 residues. V was trimmed by 1 base and J by 2 bases, leaving 7 bases between them. Per germline, CDR1 KGHSH and CDR2 LQKENI. In DNA form, the CDR3 reads TGTGCCAGCTCACCACAGGGGAACACAGATACGCAGTATTTT. This codes for CASSPQGNTDTQYF.

The V and J genes are TRBV19 and TRBJ2-6; 7 nucleotides align to TRBD1. The V gene end was trimmed by 5 bases and the J gene end by 1 base; junction bases not matched to a gene: 8. This CDR3 comprises 17 residues. CDR1 is LNHDA and CDR2 is SQIVND in the germline V gene (reference sequence). The CDR3 DNA is TGTGCCAGTAGTGCGGACAGGAGAATTTCTGGGGCCAACGTCCTGACTTTC. The encoded protein is CASSADRRISGANVLTF.

The rearrangement joins TRBV4-3 to TRBJ1-2; D remains unclear. Germline assignment: CDR1 LGHNA and CDR2 YSLEER. The CDR3 is 15 amino acids. With 0 bases removed from V and 0 bases from J, the gap between germline ends came to 8 bases. The CDR3 coding sequence is TGCGCCAGCAGCCAAGAGTGGGAGACTAACTATGGCTACACCTTC. Encoded protein: CASSQEWETNYGYTF.

The rearrangement uses TRBV15 and TRBJ2-7, with 11 bases identical to TRBD2. Germline V gene data show CDR1 as LNHNV and CDR2 as YYDKDF (reference sequence). The CDR3 consists of 16 residues. The junction had 4 bases not matched to a gene; V was cut back by 0 bases and J by 3 bases. The CDR3 DNA follows: TGTGCCACCAGCAGAGATCATACTAGCGGGAGCTACGAGCAGTACTTC. It is translated as CATSRDHTSGSYEQYF.

The chain carries TRBV4-2 and TRBJ2-1, with 11 bases matching TRBD2. Germline V gene lookup returns CDR1 LGHNA and CDR2 YNFKEQ. V was pared by 1 base and J by 7 bases, with 9 bases of the junction left unmatched. There are 17 residues in the CDR3. The CDR3 protein is CASSQVTSGSVGNEQFF. The CDR3 coding sequence is TGTGCCAGCAGCCAAGTAACTAGCGGGAGTGTGGGTAATGAGCAGTTCTTC.

In DNA, the CDR3 is TGTGCCAGCAGTCTAGAGGCCGTAGGGGTTGGGTCTGGGGCCAACGTCCTGACTTTC. This sequence encodes CASSLEAVGVGSGANVLTF. This chain joins TRBV4-2 and TRBJ2-6; D may be TRBD1 (5 bases). Trimming took 6 bases from V and 1 from J, leaving 22 bases between them. Germline CDR1 and CDR2: LGHNA and YNFKEQ. This CDR3 is 19 amino acids long.

This sequence joins TRBV5-1 and TRBJ1-1; tentatively, D is TRBD1 (5 bases). V lost 5 bases and J 1 base, leaving 12 bases between the germline ends. The germline V gene encodes CDR1 SGHRS and CDR2 YFSETQ. CDR3 size: 14 residues. CDR3 DNA: TGCGCCAGCAGAAGTGGGGCTGGGAACACTGAAGCTTTCTTT. Its protein is CASRSGAGNTEAFF.

The CDR3 DNA reads as TGTGCCAGCAGCTTAGCCCTATTAAGCTCTGGAAACACCATATATTTT. Its translation: CASSLALLSSGNTIYF. The chain joins TRBV7-9 to TRBJ1-3, with D hard to call. The CDR3 runs 16 residues. V lost 0 bases and J 0 bases, leaving 9 bases between the germline ends. Germline-derived CDR1 and CDR2 are SEHNR and FQNEAQ (reference sequence).

This clone was observed once. As DNA, the CDR3 is TGTGCCAGCACATGGGGGACAGGCATTTACGAGCAGTACTTC. Its translation is CASTWGTGIYEQYF. The V and J genes are TRBV28 and TRBJ2-7; TRBD1 matches at 8 bases. Germline V gene sequence: CDR1 MDHEN, CDR2 SYDVKM. This CDR3 has 14 amino acids. V gave up 7 bases and J gave up 4 bases; unmatched junction bases: 9.

This clone has at least ten counts. This chain uses TRBV6-5 with TRBJ1-2; a possible D gene is TRBD1 (5 bases). The V end was cut by 2 bases, the J end by 3 bases, with 10 bases between. Germline V gene data show CDR1 as MNHEY and CDR2 as SVGAGI. This CDR3 is 14 amino acids long. CDR3 DNA: TGTGCCAGCAGTTACGCGGGGCAGCACTATGGCTACACCTTC. Residues: CASSYAGQHYGYTF.

The chain combines TRBV27 with TRBJ2-1, with D maybe TRBD1 (6 bases). Germline V gene sequence: CDR1 MNHEY, CDR2 SMNVEV (reference sequence). The CDR3 length is 13 residues. Trimming pared 2 bases from V and 8 bases from J, leaving 10 bases between. CDR3 protein: CASSLAGVYEQFF. The CDR3 region has the DNA TGTGCCAGCAGTTTAGCAGGGGTTTATGAGCAGTTCTTC.

There are a few counts of this clone. V is TRBV5-1 and J is TRBJ2-2; the D gene is possibly TRBD1 (6 bases). CDR1 is SGHRS and CDR2 is YFSETQ in the germline V gene. The CDR3 covers 13 residues. Trimming shortened V by 6 bases and J by 5 bases, and 11 bases separated the two germline ends. The CDR3 DNA reads TGCGCCAGCATCTTACAGGGAACCGGGGAGCTGTTTTTT. Encoded protein: CASILQGTGELFF.

The chain couples TRBV19 to TRBJ1-5, with no clear D. The CDR3 is 15 amino acids. Germline CDR1 reads LNHDA; CDR2 reads SQIVND (reference sequence). Trimming cost V 5 bases and J 0 bases, with 11 bases left between them. CDR3 residues: CASSWQYHSNQPQHF. CDR3 nucleotide sequence: TGTGCCAGTAGTTGGCAGTACCATAGCAATCAGCCCCAGCATTTT.

The chain carries TRBV2 and TRBJ2-3; 8 bases map to TRBD2. CDR3 length equals 14 residues. The junction had 5 bases not matched to a gene; V was cut back by 7 bases and J by 2 bases. Germline assignment: CDR1 SNHLY and CDR2 FYNNEI. The CDR3 is CASTLAGLTDTQYF. For the CDR3, the DNA is TGTGCCAGCACGCTAGCGGGCCTCACAGATACGCAGTATTTT.

This clone was seen just once. The chain has TRBV7-9 and TRBJ2-5, with D maybe TRBD2 (5 bases). Germline lookup yields CDR1 SEHNR and CDR2 FQNEAQ (reference sequence). CDR3 size: 12 residues. The V end lost 6 bases, the J end lost 6 bases, and 11 bases lay between the germline ends. The CDR3 loop is CASRLVGQTQYF. DNA for the CDR3: TGTGCCAGCAGACTAGTTGGGCAGACCCAGTACTTC.